The sequence of this T cell receptor beta chain was determined in a study of cytomegalovirus exposure and HLA in healthy donors. Overall study findings and caveats: According to a later analysis, donors in an Asian-associated ancestry cluster reportedly had fewer N-insertions than the approximately 670-donor mean.

PCR amplification relied on 60 Vbeta primers (plus 13 Jbeta primers). Using immunoSEQ multiplex PCR, the repertoire was profiled, and TCRdb retains in-frame clones only, with some absent. This sample yields around 140,000 clones, of which roughly three quarters are seen a single time; 1.5% belongs to the top ten. This clone was counted a single time. Its antigen remains unidentified. Germline V CDR1 and CDR2: SEHNR, FQNEAQ (reference sequence). This CDR3 spans 14 amino acids. Germline trimming cut 1 base from V and 7 bases from J; bases unmatched to any gene: 6. The rearrangement joins TRBV7-9 to TRBJ1-1; 7 bases align to TRBD1. This TCR derives from a woman between 18 and 29 years old in good health and CMV-seronegative. The specimen sequenced was PBMCs. CDR3 protein: CASSLGGTDYEAFF. CDR3 sequence (DNA): TGTGCCAGCAGCTTAGGGGGGACAGACTATGAAGCTTTCTTT.